The rows below give T cell receptor beta chains drawn from one sample of a study of blood T cell repertoires in COVID-19. Libraries were prepared by immunoSEQ multiplex PCR; TCRdb keeps only in-frame clonotypes and omits some of them. The table shows some 69,000 clones, with 65% to 85% occurring only once. The sequenced sample was peripheral blood. Every receptor here comes from a man between 60 and 75 years old with acute or convalescent COVID-19. Each CDR3 is given with its conserved first and last residue. The D gene is left open where the match is weak. Size is omitted from some rows. Given values are once, few, many or a class for expanded clones.

few	TRBJ2-4	.	TRBV9	TGTGCCACCCGAGCGCGGTCCTACTTC	CATRARSYF
.	TRBJ2-1	TRBD1	TRBV11-3	TGTGCCAGCAGCGAAACGACAGGGGCCTACAATGAGCAGTTCTTC	CASSETTGAYNEQFF
.	TRBJ1-2	TRBD1	TRBV5-4	TGTGCCAGCAGCTTGGGAATGGGACAGGGGGCCTATGGCTACACCTTC	CASSLGMGQGAYGYTF
.	TRBJ1-2	.	TRBV7-9	TGTGCCAGCAGCTTCGGACAGAATAACTATGGCTACACCTTC	CASSFGQNNYGYTF
.	TRBJ1-1	TRBD1	TRBV9	TGTGCCAGCAGCGCGGTCCCAACAGGGGCTAACACTGAAGCTTTCTTT	CASSAVPTGANTEAFF
.	TRBJ1-1	TRBD1	TRBV2	TGTGCCAGCAGTGCCGGACAGGGACGCCGAGCTTTCTTT	CASSAGQGRRAFF
.	TRBJ1-1	.	TRBV9	TGTGCCAGCAGCGGTCATTACCTAGACACTGAAGCTTTCTTT	CASSGHYLDTEAFF
.	TRBJ1-1	.	TRBV5-1	TGCGCCAGCAGCTTAGCACAGTCGAACACTGAAGCTTTCTTT	CASSLAQSNTEAFF
.	TRBJ1-5	.	TRBV7-9	TGTGCCAGCAGCGCCGACCCGGGGCAGCCCCAGCATTTT	CASSADPGQPQHF
.	TRBJ1-5	.	TRBV7-2	TGTGCCAGCAGCTTTTCCAGGGGCAAGGTTCAGCCCCAGCATTTT	CASSFSRGKVQPQHF
.	TRBJ1-2	.	TRBV30	TGTGCCTGGAGTGTTTTATCAGAAGGGGCTGGCTACACCTTC	CAWSVLSEGAGYTF
.	TRBJ1-4	.	TRBV6-1	TGTGCCAGCAGTGAAGCGGTAGCGGCTACTAATGAAAAACTGTTTTTT	CASSEAVAATNEKLFF
.	TRBJ2-5	.	TRBV5-1	TGCGCCAGCAGCTTGGTTTCTCAAGAGACCCAGTACTTC	CASSLVSQETQYF
.	TRBJ1-5	TRBD1	TRBV2	TGTGCCAGCAAGGCTAGGACAGGGCTTCAGCCCCAGCATTTT	CASKARTGLQPQHF
.	TRBJ1-1	.	TRBV18	TGTGCCAGCTCACCTCCGAGCGCGAATGAAGCTTTCTTT	CASSPPSANEAFF
few	TRBJ2-7	TRBD2	TRBV2	TGTGCCAGCAGTAGGGAGGGAGGCGAGCAGTACTTC	CASSREGGEQYF
few	TRBJ2-4	.	TRBV19	TGTGCCAGTTTCCCCGGGCCCGGGCAGGGAGGTCACATTCAGTACTTC	CASFPGPGQGGHIQYF
.	TRBJ2-7	TRBD2	TRBV5-4	TGTGCCAGCAGTCCGAGCGGGGGCCACTCCTACGAGCAGTACTTC	CASSPSGGHSYEQYF
.	TRBJ2-7	.	TRBV5-1	TGCGCCAGCAGTTACGGGACACACTCCTACGAGCAGTACTTC	CASSYGTHSYEQYF
.	TRBJ2-5	.	TRBV15	TGTGCCACCAGCAGAGCCTCAGGGGTGGGGGAGACCCAGTACTTC	CATSRASGVGETQYF
.	TRBJ2-2	TRBD2	TRBV7-2	TGTGCCAGCAGCTTAGTACCCACCAGACTAGCCCGGGAGCTGTTTTTT	CASSLVPTRLARELFF
.	TRBJ2-1	.	TRBV2	TGTGCCAGCAGTGGGGGCCAAGGATCTCGGCAGTTCTTC	CASSGGQGSRQFF
.	TRBJ1-2	.	TRBV5-1	TGCGCCAGCAGACATTTGCAGGGCCCTCCTATTAATGGCTACACCTTC	CASRHLQGPPINGYTF
.	TRBJ1-1	.	TRBV2	TGTGCCAGCAGTGAAAGGCGGGCAGATGAAGCTTTCTTT	CASSERRADEAFF
.	TRBJ2-7	.	TRBV6-2/TRBV6-3	TGTGCCAGCAGTTACTTACCGGGGACTTCTTCAACCTACGAGCAGTACTTC	CASSYLPGTSSTYEQYF
.	TRBJ1-1	.	TRBV7-2	TGTGCCAGCAGCCTAACTAAGAACACTGAAGCTTTCTTT	CASSLTKNTEAFF
.	TRBJ1-1	.	TRBV7-2	TGTGCCAGCAGCTTAGCCGGACAGTCGGTCACTGAAGCTTTCTTT	CASSLAGQSVTEAFF
.	TRBJ1-6	TRBD1	TRBV9	TGTGCCAGCAGCGTCGAAAAGGACAGGGTCTATAATTCACCCCTCCACTTT	CASSVEKDRVYNSPLHF
.	TRBJ2-1	.	TRBV5-1	TGCGCCAGCAGCATGACTAGGCCGAATGAGCAGTTCTTC	CASSMTRPNEQFF
.	TRBJ1-4	.	TRBV12-3/TRBV12-4	TGTGCCAGCAGGTGGACAGATAATGAAAAACTGTTTTTT	CASRWTDNEKLFF
.	TRBJ2-7	TRBD2	TRBV7-2	TGTGCCAGCAACCCAGGGACTAGCGGCTTCTCCTACGAGCAGTACTTC	CASNPGTSGFSYEQYF
once	TRBJ1-1	.	TRBV6-4	TGTGCCAGCAACCCACGGGGGGACGAAGCTTTCTTT	CASNPRGDEAFF